This T cell receptor (beta chain) derives from a study of cytomegalovirus exposure and HLA in healthy donors. Study-level background: Drawn from HLA-typed donors, about 82 million unique TCRs were held in an early data release. Membership in the Caucasian-associated ancestry cluster was found for around four fifths of around 380 genotyped donors. The study's findings and limits: The study recorded fewer than 200 TCR beta chains that were cytomegalovirus-associated. Links to common viral pathogens appeared, in a later analysis, for several of the most significant clusters.

Worth noting for this clone: Its target is not known.

The germline CDR1 and CDR2 sequences are SGHTA and FQGNSA. V lost 2 bases, J lost 7 bases, and 4 bases stayed unmatched. The CDR3 loop spans 15 amino acids. The PCR contained 60 Vbeta and 13 Jbeta primers. Sequenced by immunoSEQ multiplex PCR; TCRdb stores in-frame clones only, minus some. The top ten hold approximately 20% of the sample, which has over 70,000 clones, under 80% seen once. What was sequenced was PBMCs. This sequence joins TRBV7-2 and TRBJ1-5, with 11 bases aligning to TRBD1. The clonotype comes from a man younger than 45 in good health and CMV-seropositive. The CDR3 here is CASSLTGTGGQPQHF. Written as DNA, the CDR3 is TGTGCCAGCAGCTTAACAGGGACAGGGGGACAGCCCCAGCATTTT.